The T cell receptor (beta chain) described here comes from a study of cytomegalovirus exposure and HLA in healthy donors. On this clone itself: The antigen remains unidentified.

Healthy bone marrow donors made up the donor group. Whereas donors were nominally healthy upon sampling, unrecorded immune exposures were probable. Researchers ran the PCR with 60 Vbeta and 13 Jbeta primers. Assay used: immunoSEQ multiplex PCR; TCRdb lists only in-frame clones, some missing. In the table there are roughly 65,000 clones, approximately 70% of which are singletons. General study points: In a later analysis, HLA-associated TCR beta chains were more clonally expanded than equally common others.

CDR3 length: 15 residues. Germline V gene data show CDR1 as SGDLS and CDR2 as YYNGEE. Trimming cost V 0 bases and J 0 bases, with 8 bases left between them. This chain connects TRBV9 to TRBJ2-3; no clear D. The sequencing input was PBMCs. This sequence originates from a man between 40 and 49 years old in good health and CMV-seropositive. CDR3 region: CASSVGVVSTDTQYF. The CDR3 nucleotides read TGTGCCAGCAGCGTAGGAGTGGTCAGCACAGATACGCAGTATTTT.